This TCR beta chain came from a study of beta chain features in type 1 diabetes. cDNA synthesis used the whole RNA isolate, giving expressed TCRB sequences. Sequencing used immunoSEQ multiplex PCR; TCRdb keeps in-frame clones, though not all of them. The data show more than 300,000 clones, with about 12% seen just once and approximately 0.015% held by the top ten. Only a few counts were recorded for this clone. Sequenced material: naive CD4+ T cells from blood. This sequence was found in a young man in good health.

For the CDR3, the DNA is TGTGCCAGCAGCGTAGAATCGCGGTCCTACACAGATACGCAGTATTTT. Translation gives CASSVESRSYTDTQYF. The chain couples TRBV9 to TRBJ2-3; D is ambiguous. Trimming took off 0 bases at V and 2 bases at J, with 13 bases between the two ends. Looked up from germline, CDR1 is SGDLS and CDR2 is YYNGEE. The CDR3 has 16 amino acids.